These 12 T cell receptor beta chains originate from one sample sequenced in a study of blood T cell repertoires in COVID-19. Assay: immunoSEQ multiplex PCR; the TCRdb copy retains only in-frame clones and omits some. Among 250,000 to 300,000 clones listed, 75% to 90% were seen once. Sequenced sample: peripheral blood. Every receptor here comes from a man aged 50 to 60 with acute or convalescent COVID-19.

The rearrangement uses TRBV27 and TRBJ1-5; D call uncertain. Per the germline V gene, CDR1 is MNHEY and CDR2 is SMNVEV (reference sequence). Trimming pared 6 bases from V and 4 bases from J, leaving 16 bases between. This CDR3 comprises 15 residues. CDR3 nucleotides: TGTGCCAGCAGCCGGACCTCGGGAGGGAATCAGCCCCAGCATTTT. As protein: CASSRTSGGNQPQHF.

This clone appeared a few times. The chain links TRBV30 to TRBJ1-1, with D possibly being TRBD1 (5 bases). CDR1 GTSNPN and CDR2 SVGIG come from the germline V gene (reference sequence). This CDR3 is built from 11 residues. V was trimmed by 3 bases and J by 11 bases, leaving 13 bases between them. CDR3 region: CAWSKQAAAFF. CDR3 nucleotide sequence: TGTGCCTGGAGCAAACAGGCCGCGGCTTTCTTT.

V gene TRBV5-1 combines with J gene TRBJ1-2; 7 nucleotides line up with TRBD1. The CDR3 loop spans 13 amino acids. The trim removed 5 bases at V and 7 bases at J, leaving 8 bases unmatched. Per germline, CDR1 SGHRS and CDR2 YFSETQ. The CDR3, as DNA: TGCGCCAGCAGTATGGGACAGTCGATTGGCTACACCTTC. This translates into CASSMGQSIGYTF.

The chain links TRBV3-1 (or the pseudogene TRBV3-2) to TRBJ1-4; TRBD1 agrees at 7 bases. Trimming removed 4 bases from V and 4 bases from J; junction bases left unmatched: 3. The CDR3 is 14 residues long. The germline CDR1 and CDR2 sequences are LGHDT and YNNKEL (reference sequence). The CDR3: CASSLGQNNEKLFF. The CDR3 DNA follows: TGTGCCAGCAGCCTGGGACAGAATAATGAAAAACTGTTTTTT.

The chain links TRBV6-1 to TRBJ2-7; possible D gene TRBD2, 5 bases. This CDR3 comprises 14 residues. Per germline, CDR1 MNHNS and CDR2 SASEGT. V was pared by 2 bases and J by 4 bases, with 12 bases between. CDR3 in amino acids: CASSERGPTYEQYF. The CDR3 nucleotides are TGTGCCAGCAGTGAAAGAGGGCCTACTTACGAGCAGTACTTC.

The CDR3 reads CASSIDLETGMGEQYF. The CDR3 nucleotides are TGTGCCAGTAGTATAGATCTGGAAACAGGGATGGGCGAGCAGTACTTC. The chain recombines TRBV19 with TRBJ2-7; tentative D call: TRBD1 (6 bases). Looked up from germline, CDR1 is LNHDA and CDR2 is SQIVND (reference sequence). Trimming took off 0 bases at V and 6 bases at J, with 18 bases between the two ends. The CDR3 covers 16 residues.

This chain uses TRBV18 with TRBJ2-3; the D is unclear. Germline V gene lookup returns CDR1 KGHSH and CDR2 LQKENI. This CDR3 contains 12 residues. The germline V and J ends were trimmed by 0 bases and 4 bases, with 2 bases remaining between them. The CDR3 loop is CASSPPSDTQYF. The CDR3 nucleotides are TGTGCCAGCTCACCACCCTCAGATACGCAGTATTTT.

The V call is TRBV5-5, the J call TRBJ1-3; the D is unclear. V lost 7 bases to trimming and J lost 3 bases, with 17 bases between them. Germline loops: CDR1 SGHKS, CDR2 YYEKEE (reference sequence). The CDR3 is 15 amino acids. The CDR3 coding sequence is TGTGCCAGCTCTTCGGGAGGGATTAATGGAAACACCATATATTTT. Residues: CASSSGGINGNTIYF. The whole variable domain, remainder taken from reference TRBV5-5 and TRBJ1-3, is DAGVTQSPTHLIKTRGQQVTLRCSPISGHKSVSWYQQVLGQGPQFIFQYYEKEERGRGNFPDRFSARQFPNYSSELNVNALLLGDSALYLCASSSGGINGNTIYFGEGSWLTVV.

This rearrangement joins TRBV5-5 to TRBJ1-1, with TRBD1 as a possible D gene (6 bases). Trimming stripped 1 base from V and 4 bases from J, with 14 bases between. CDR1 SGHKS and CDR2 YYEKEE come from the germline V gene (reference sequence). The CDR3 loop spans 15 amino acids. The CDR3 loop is CASSLWLQGATEAFF. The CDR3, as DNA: TGTGCCAGCAGCTTGTGGTTACAGGGCGCCACTGAAGCTTTCTTT.

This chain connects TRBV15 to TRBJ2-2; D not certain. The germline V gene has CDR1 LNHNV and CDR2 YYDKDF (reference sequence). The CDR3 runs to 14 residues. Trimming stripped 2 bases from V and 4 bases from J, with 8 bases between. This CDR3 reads CATSRSTGTGELFF. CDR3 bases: TGTGCCACCAGCAGATCCACGGGCACCGGGGAGCTGTTTTTT. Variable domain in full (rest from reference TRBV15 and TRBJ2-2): DAMVIQNPRYQVTQFGKPVTLSCSQTLNHNVMYWYQQKSSQAPKLLFHYYDKDFNNEADTPDNFQSRRPNTSFCFLDIRSPGLGDTAMYLCATSRSTGTGELFFGEGSRLTVL.

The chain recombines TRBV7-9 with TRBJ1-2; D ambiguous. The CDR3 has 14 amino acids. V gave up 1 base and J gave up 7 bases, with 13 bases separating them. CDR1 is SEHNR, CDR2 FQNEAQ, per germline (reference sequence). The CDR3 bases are TGTGCCAGCAGCTTAGTCACAGCCGGGAGTGGCTACACCTTC. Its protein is CASSLVTAGSGYTF.

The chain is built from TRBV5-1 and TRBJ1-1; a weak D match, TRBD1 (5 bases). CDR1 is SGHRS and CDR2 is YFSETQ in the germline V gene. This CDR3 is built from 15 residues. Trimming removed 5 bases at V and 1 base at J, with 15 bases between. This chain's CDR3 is CASRGFSGGNTEAFF. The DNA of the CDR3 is TGCGCCAGCAGAGGATTCTCGGGGGGGAACACTGAAGCTTTCTTT.